The present TCR beta chain was sequenced within a study of blood T cell repertoires in COVID-19. Study overall: The cDNA or gDNA used as material had been derived from T cells, B-cell-depleted T cells, or PBMCs.

Participants' reported clinical history set cohort assignment. Exposed enrollees encountered a COVID-19 case at some point within 2 weeks before study entry. Assay used: immunoSEQ multiplex PCR; TCRdb lists only in-frame clones, some missing. The data show hundreds of thousands of clones, roughly 80% seen once. CDR3 size: 11 residues. Trimming took off 9 bases at V and 5 bases at J, with 11 bases between the two ends. The sequenced material came from PBMCs or T cells enriched from blood (not recorded which). The chain joins TRBV5-3 to TRBJ2-5, with a tentative D call TRBD2 (6 bases). TRBV5-3 is given ORF status, its function remaining uncertain. The receptor was derived from a middle-aged man who had been exposed to COVID-19. CDR3 protein: CAIRGGETQYF. The CDR3 nucleotides read TGTGCCATTCGAGGAGGGGAGACCCAGTACTTC.